The T cell receptor (beta chain) described here comes from a study of identifying expanded T cells in peripheral blood. Germline CDR1 SQVTM, CDR2 ANQGSEA. V lost 5 bases, J lost 0 bases, and 16 bases lay in between. The CDR3 extends over 15 amino acids. Clones were read by immunoSEQ multiplex PCR, and TCRdb kept only the in-frame ones, dropping some. This table holds roughly 90,000 clones, 85% found once. This sequence was found in a person aged 18 to 75 in good health. Input material: blood. The gene calls are TRBV29-1 and TRBJ1-1; D is perhaps TRBD1 (5 bases). The CDR3 region is CSVRPIGALNTEAFF. The CDR3 DNA follows: TGCAGCGTTCGGCCGATTGGGGCTCTGAACACTGAAGCTTTCTTT.